The clone carrying this T cell receptor beta chain was detected only once. What it recognizes is unknown. With 7 bases clipped from V and 1 base from J, the junction kept 5 bases outside the gene matches. In germline, CDR1 is MNHNS, CDR2 SASEGT. This CDR3 is built from 15 residues. Primers: 60 Vbeta forward and 13 Jbeta reverse. Method: immunoSEQ multiplex PCR; TCRdb's copy keeps in-frame clones and lacks some. The sample yields 110,000 or so clones, around 68% seen once. The data were obtained in a study of cytomegalovirus exposure and HLA in healthy donors. Study observations and caveats: In a later analysis, TCR beta V- and J-gene trimming showed a link to a missense DCLRE1C variant.

The receptor was derived from a woman between 45 and 60 years old in good health and CMV-seropositive. The genes are TRBV6-1 and TRBJ2-1, with 9 bases that match TRBD1. Sample: PBMCs. CDR3 protein: CASTSGTGSYNEQFF. The DNA for the CDR3 is TGTGCCAGCACATCCGGGACAGGGTCCTACAATGAGCAGTTCTTC.